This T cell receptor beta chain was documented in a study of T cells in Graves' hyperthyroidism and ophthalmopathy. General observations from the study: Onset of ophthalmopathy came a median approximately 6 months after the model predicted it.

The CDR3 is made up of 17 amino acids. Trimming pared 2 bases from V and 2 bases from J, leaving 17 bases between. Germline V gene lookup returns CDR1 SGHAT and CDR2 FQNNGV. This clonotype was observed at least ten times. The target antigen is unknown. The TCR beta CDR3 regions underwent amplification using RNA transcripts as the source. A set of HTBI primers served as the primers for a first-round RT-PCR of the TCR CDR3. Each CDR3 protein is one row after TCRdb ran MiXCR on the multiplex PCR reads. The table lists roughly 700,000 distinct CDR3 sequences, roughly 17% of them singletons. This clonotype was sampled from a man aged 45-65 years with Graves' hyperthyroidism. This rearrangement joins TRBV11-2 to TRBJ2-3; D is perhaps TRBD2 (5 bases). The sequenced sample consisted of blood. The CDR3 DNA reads TGTGCCAGCAGCTTATCTCCAAGCAGGACTTACACAGATACGCAGTATTTT. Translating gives CASSLSPSRTYTDTQYF. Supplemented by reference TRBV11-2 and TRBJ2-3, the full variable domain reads EAGVAQSPRYKIIEKRQSVAFWCNPISGHATLYWYQQILGQGPKLLIQFQNNGVVDDSQLPKDRFSAERLKGVDSTLKIQPAKLEDSAVYLCASSLSPSRTYTDTQYFGPGTRLTVL.